Listed below are T cell receptor beta chains from one sample, sequenced in a study of neurological immune-mediated disorders. MiXCR, run by TCRdb on the 5' RACE reads, gives a single entry per CDR3 protein. Of 72,000 or so distinct CDR3 sequences listed, about 15% were seen once; the top ten hold approximately 15%. The specimen was PBMCs. These receptors were taken from a woman aged 40 to 55 in good health. Each CDR3 is given with its conserved first and last residue. A D gene is named only where the DNA matches it firmly. Only part of the rows carry a size: once, few, many, or a class if the clone is expanded.

v_call	cdr3_length	j_call	clone_size	d_call	cdr3_aa	cdr3_nt
TRBV28	14	TRBJ1-2	few	NA	CASRVQGDEYGYTF	TGTGCCAGCAGGGTACAGGGAGATGAATATGGCTACACCTTC
TRBV10-1	14	TRBJ2-2	many	NA	CASRRDRSTGELFF	TGCGCCAGCAGGAGAGACAGGTCCACCGGGGAGCTGTTTTTT
TRBV2	13	TRBJ1-2	NA	TRBD1	CASTGTGNYGYTF	TGTGCCAGCACCGGGACAGGCAACTATGGCTACACCTTC
TRBV5-1	15	TRBJ1-5	many	NA	CASSLAGMLNQPQHF	TGCGCCAGCAGCTTGGCTGGTATGTTGAATCAGCCCCAGCATTTT
TRBV7-2	15	TRBJ1-6	once	NA	CASSLVADIGSPLYF	TGTGCCAGCAGTTTAGTCGCTGACATAGGGTCACCCCTCTACTTT
TRBV10-2	12	TRBJ2-5	many	NA	CASSGGLETQYF	TGCGCCAGCAGTGGAGGGCTAGAGACCCAGTACTTC
TRBV6-4	13	TRBJ1-2	NA	TRBD1	CASRGTGDYGYTF	TGTGCCAGCAGGGGGACAGGGGACTATGGCTACACCTTC
TRBV20-1	14	TRBJ2-5	many	NA	CSARDPLREETQYF	TGCAGTGCTAGAGACCCTCTCAGAGAAGAGACCCAGTACTTC
TRBV11-1	15	TRBJ2-7	many	NA	CASSLPGDSSYEQYF	TGTGCCAGCAGCTTGCCAGGAGACAGCTCCTACGAGCAGTACTTC
TRBV10-3	15	TRBJ2-3	many	TRBD2	CAISASGGATDTQYF	TGTGCCATCAGTGCTAGCGGGGGGGCCACAGATACGCAGTATTTT
TRBV5-1	16	TRBJ2-3	many	TRBD2	CASSLVSGAGTDTQYF	TGCGCCAGCAGCTTGGTTAGCGGGGCGGGCACAGATACGCAGTATTTT
TRBV6-2/TRBV6-3	16	TRBJ2-1	many	NA	CASSSHRTKRGDEQFF	TGTGCCAGCAGTTCACACCGGACTAAGAGGGGCGATGAGCAGTTCTTC
TRBV4-3	22	TRBJ2-3	many	NA	CASSQDYGAASLAGAGEDTQYF	TGCGCCAGCAGCCAAGATTATGGCGCGGCTTCCCTCGCAGGGGCCGGAGAAGATACGCAGTATTTT
TRBV6-1	13	TRBJ1-2	many	NA	CASSEGEGYGYTF	TGTGCCAGCAGTGAAGGGGAAGGCTATGGCTACACCTTC
TRBV12-3/TRBV12-4	13	TRBJ1-4	many	NA	CASKVRTNEKLFF	TGTGCCAGCAAAGTTCGAACTAATGAAAAACTGTTTTTT
TRBV7-2	15	TRBJ1-5	NA	TRBD1	CASSTGQGTWEPQHF	TGTGCCAGCAGCACCGGACAGGGTACATGGGAGCCCCAGCATTTT
TRBV15	15	TRBJ1-5	many	NA	CATSRDPGLSQPQHF	TGTGCCACCAGCAGAGATCCAGGGCTAAGTCAGCCCCAGCATTTT
TRBV29-1	12	TRBJ2-5	many	TRBD2	CSYGDYGNTQYF	TGCAGCTACGGGGACTACGGAAACACCCAGTACTTC
TRBV4-1	17	TRBJ2-4	few	TRBD1	CASSPGQGALAKNIQYF	TGCGCCAGCAGCCCCGGACAGGGGGCCTTAGCCAAAAACATTCAGTACTTC
TRBV7-9	14	TRBJ2-3	NA	TRBD2	CASSFRGYGGTQYF	TGTGCCAGCAGCTTCCGAGGTTACGGGGGGACGCAGTATTTT